These T cell receptor beta chains were read from a single sample in a study of human T cells and chemical hapten exposure. Via MiXCR, TCRdb re-called the RACE reads, giving one row per CDR3 protein. The profile shows approximately 400,000 distinct CDR3 sequences, approximately 5.1% of them singletons. The specimen comprised whole blood, sampled in connection with sensitization to the hapten diphenylcyclopropenone (DPC). The receptor source for this set is a woman between 45 and 65 years old with alopecia areata. Some clones in this sample may be carry-over from other donors' samples. Both conserved end residues are part of each CDR3. Fields, in order: V gene, J gene, CDR3 length, clone size, CDR3 protein. Clone size is not always given. Where it is, it says once, few, many or a class for expanded clones.

TRBV7-9,TRBJ1-1,12,few,CASSLESGEAFF
TRBV5-1,TRBJ2-1,14,many,CASRPGTDYNEQFF
TRBV24-1,TRBJ2-7,16,many,CATPTIAGGPAYEQYF
TRBV7-2,TRBJ2-1,12,many,CASGRAYNEQFF
TRBV25-1,TRBJ1-5,13,NA,CASSEMGNQPQHF
TRBV6-6,TRBJ1-4,14,few,CASSRGTGGEKLFF
TRBV6-5,TRBJ1-1,15,few,CASSPLTGRVAEAFF
TRBV18,TRBJ1-5,13,many,CASSPRSDQPQHF
TRBV7-2,TRBJ2-3,11,many,CASSLGTGQYF
TRBV3-1,TRBJ1-4,14,many,CASSQATGAEKLFF
TRBV20-1,TRBJ2-5,14,many,CSAGTSGGAKTQYF
TRBV6-2/TRBV6-3,TRBJ2-2,16,few,CASRPRGHQRTGELFF
TRBV27,TRBJ1-2,14,NA,CASSLEGPAYGYTF
TRBV7-6,TRBJ2-6,15,few,CASSLGDSGANVLTF
TRBV11-3,TRBJ2-2,16,few,CASSRSGTLATGELFF
TRBV29-1,TRBJ2-1,14,NA,CSVLVGSYYNEQFF
TRBV4-3,TRBJ2-1,18,NA,CASSQAGWSGSFYNEQFF
TRBV20-1,TRBJ1-1,15,few,CSARDSKGLSTEAFF
TRBV28,TRBJ1-2,14,many,CASSLEGLTYGYTF
TRBV11-2,TRBJ2-7,15,NA,CASSLGPTATYEQYF
TRBV18,TRBJ2-3,17,NA,CASSRLSAGGPTDTQYF
TRBV2,TRBJ1-6,14,many,CASISGTRNSPLHF
TRBV20-1,TRBJ2-3,16,few,CSARVLLGLSTDTQYF
TRBV29-1,TRBJ1-4,14,few,CSVISGSGGEKLFF
TRBV18,TRBJ1-2,16,many,CASSPEGSLWGYGYTF
TRBV11-2,TRBJ1-2,11,few,CASSIRPDPTF
TRBV6-5,TRBJ2-3,15,many,CASSSGTGGTDTQYF
TRBV7-9,TRBJ2-3,15,many,CASSPGGGVSDTQYF